This record looks at one T cell receptor (beta chain) sequence and its context. As yet, its antigen is unknown. This record belongs to a study of spatial heterogeneity in lung cancer. Study in general: After resection, follow-up PBMC samples were sequenced when available, at a median of about two years later. Whole-study findings and limits: Circulating ubiquitous expanded tumor TCRs were observed more frequently at resection than at follow-up.

TCRdb re-derived calls from the 5' RACE reads in MiXCR, one entry per CDR3 protein. The repertoire has fewer than 100,000 distinct CDR3 sequences, less than 20% of them found once; the top ten carry 21%. CDR1 and CDR2 (germline): SGHTA, FQGNSA. The CDR3 is made up of 17 amino acids. The ends were cut back, 0 bases at V and 0 bases at J, with 14 bases in the middle. The time point is: blood at routine non-recurrence follow-up after resection. The rearrangement joins TRBV7-2 to TRBJ1-1, with D unclear. The TCR originated in a male donor with early-stage non-small cell lung cancer. The source was PBMCs, collected at follow-up. CDR3: CASSLASAPGMNTEAFF. The CDR3 bases are TGTGCCAGCAGCTTAGCGTCTGCCCCTGGGATGAACACTGAAGCTTTCTTT.